A selection of T cell receptor beta chains follows, all from one sample in a study of cytomegalovirus exposure and HLA in healthy donors. TCRdb's table, derived via immunoSEQ multiplex PCR, lists solely in-frame clones and lacks some. The table lists about 120,000 clones, roughly 86% of them singletons. The sequencing input was PBMCs. All receptors come from a man between 35 and 55 years old in good health and CMV-seronegative. Each CDR3 is given with its conserved first and last residue. A D gene is named only where the DNA matches it firmly. Expanded clones are given a class, and other clones once, few, many or no size at all.

V,J,size,D,CDR3,DNA
TRBV5-4,TRBJ2-2,.,TRBD2,CASRTGGGAITGELFF,TGTGCCAGCCGGACAGGCGGGGGGGCGATAACCGGGGAGCTGTTTTTT
TRBV5-4,TRBJ2-7,.,TRBD1,CASSFQGAYEQYF,TGTGCCAGCAGCTTCCAGGGGGCCTACGAGCAGTACTTC
TRBV6-6,TRBJ2-2,few,.,CASSYSSYGELFF,TGTGCCAGCAGTTACTCGTCGTACGGGGAGCTGTTTTTT
TRBV29-1,TRBJ2-1,once,TRBD2,CSVGVWLQSAGGANEQFF,TGCAGCGTTGGAGTCTGGCTCCAGTCAGCGGGGGGTGCCAATGAGCAGTTCTTC
TRBV6-1,TRBJ1-5,.,TRBD1,CASSETGANQPQHF,TGTGCCAGCAGTGAGACAGGGGCAAATCAGCCCCAGCATTTT
TRBV18,TRBJ2-1,.,.,CASSRGTIEQFF,TGTGCCAGCTCACGCGGGACGATCGAGCAGTTCTTC
TRBV29-1,TRBJ2-2,.,TRBD2,CSVLSGGVTGELFF,TGCAGCGTTCTTAGCGGGGGGGTCACCGGGGAGCTGTTTTTT
TRBV27,TRBJ1-3,once,.,CASSLNGIQSFGSGNTIYF,TGTGCCAGCAGTTTAAATGGTATACAGTCTTTCGGCTCTGGAAACACCATATATTTT
TRBV5-5,TRBJ2-7,.,.,CASSSFTSSYEQYF,TGTGCCAGCAGCTCCTTTACCAGCTCCTACGAGCAGTACTTC
TRBV2,TRBJ2-7,.,.,CASSEAEGYEQYF,TGTGCCAGCAGTGAAGCGGAGGGCTACGAGCAGTACTTC
TRBV6-5,TRBJ2-2,.,.,CASKGRTNTGELFF,TGTGCCAGCAAGGGCAGGACAAACACCGGGGAGCTGTTTTTT
TRBV7-2,TRBJ2-3,.,.,CASSLGQLGTQYF,TGTGCCAGCAGTTTAGGACAGTTGGGTACGCAGTATTTT
TRBV5-1,TRBJ2-5,.,.,CASSLDPGRQETQYF,TGCGCCAGCAGCTTGGATCCAGGCAGGCAAGAGACCCAGTACTTC
TRBV7-2,TRBJ1-5,.,TRBD1,CASSLATGVGDQPQHF,TGTGCCAGCAGCTTAGCTACAGGGGTGGGGGATCAGCCCCAGCATTTT
TRBV6-5,TRBJ2-7,.,TRBD2,CATLAGRPREQYF,TGTGCCACCTTAGCGGGGCGGCCTCGCGAGCAGTACTTC
TRBV6-5,TRBJ1-1,few,.,CASSRGNTEAFF,TGTGCCAGCAGTAGGGGGAACACTGAAGCTTTCTTT
TRBV5-4,TRBJ1-2,.,.,CASSFDRRSLYGYTF,TGTGCCAGCAGCTTTGACAGGAGGTCCCTCTATGGCTACACCTTC
TRBV2,TRBJ1-1,.,.,CASSDQAGSAMAFF,TGTGCCAGCAGTGACCAGGCAGGGTCGGCAATGGCTTTCTTT
TRBV4-1,TRBJ1-1,.,TRBD1,CASSPRGQGKGNTEAFF,TGCGCCAGCAGCCCCAGGGGACAGGGGAAGGGGAACACTGAAGCTTTCTTT
TRBV5-1,TRBJ1-1,.,TRBD1,CASRPNPDRGGEAFF,TGCGCCAGCAGGCCTAACCCGGACAGGGGGGGTGAAGCTTTCTTT
TRBV6-6,TRBJ1-1,.,.,CASSYSSQGRHTEAFF,TGTGCCAGCAGTTACTCGTCCCAGGGAAGGCACACTGAAGCTTTCTTT
TRBV18,TRBJ1-2,.,.,CASSPGRGSYGYTF,TGTGCCAGCTCACCGGGGAGGGGCAGCTATGGCTACACCTTC
TRBV6-1,TRBJ1-1,once,.,CASSLQGRNTEAFF,TGTGCCAGCAGCCTACAGGGAAGGAACACTGAAGCTTTCTTT
TRBV7-8,TRBJ1-2,.,.,CASRQGDSYGYTF,TGTGCCAGCAGGCAAGGGGACTCCTATGGCTACACCTTC
TRBV2,TRBJ1-4,.,.,CASSVEGKNEKLFF,TGTGCCAGCAGTGTGGAGGGGAAAAATGAAAAACTGTTTTTT
TRBV7-9,TRBJ2-3,.,TRBD2,CASSSTSGATDTQYF,TGTGCCAGCAGCTCGACTAGCGGGGCTACAGATACGCAGTATTTT
TRBV6-4,TRBJ2-7,.,.,CASSPQQGGEQYF,TGTGCCAGCAGTCCCCAGCAGGGGGGTGAGCAGTACTTC
TRBV30,TRBJ2-5,few,.,CALMAGVQETQYF,TGTGCCTTAATGGCAGGGGTCCAAGAGACCCAGTACTTC
TRBV7-2,TRBJ2-2,.,.,CASSFPAGSNTGELFF,TGTGCCAGCAGCTTCCCAGCGGGTTCGAACACCGGGGAGCTGTTTTTT
TRBV7-9,TRBJ1-4,.,TRBD1,CASSPWTGNEKLFF,TGTGCCAGCAGCCCCTGGACAGGGAATGAAAAACTGTTTTTT
TRBV28,TRBJ2-3,.,TRBD2,CATLGGGTDTQYF,TGTGCCACCTTGGGGGGGGGCACAGATACGCAGTATTTT
TRBV10-1,TRBJ2-1,.,.,CASSSDRPSYNEQFF,TGCGCCAGCAGTTCCGACAGGCCATCCTACAATGAGCAGTTCTTC
TRBV14,TRBJ2-5,.,TRBD1,CASSQDRGTQETQYF,TGTGCCAGCAGCCAAGACAGGGGGACACAAGAGACCCAGTACTTC
TRBV2,TRBJ2-7,.,TRBD1,CASSATGGEQYF,TGTGCCAGCAGTGCGACAGGGGGCGAGCAGTACTTC
TRBV28,TRBJ1-2,.,.,CASSSPPGYTF,TGTGCCAGCAGTTCCCCCCCGGGCTACACCTTC
TRBV28,TRBJ2-2,few,.,CASSHLRTANTGELFF,TGTGCCAGCAGTCACCTGCGGACAGCGAACACCGGGGAGCTGTTTTTT
TRBV5-1,TRBJ1-2,.,TRBD1,CASSPGTGGYGYTF,TGCGCCAGCAGCCCCGGGACAGGGGGCTATGGCTACACCTTC
TRBV27,TRBJ1-5,.,.,CATRGSGYSNQPQHF,TGTGCCACCAGAGGTTCGGGGTATAGCAATCAGCCCCAGCATTTT
TRBV28,TRBJ2-7,.,.,CASSLTGGAYEQYF,TGTGCCAGCAGCCTAACAGGGGGGGCCTACGAGCAGTACTTC
TRBV28,TRBJ1-2,.,.,CASRGPGQTNYGYTF,TGTGCCAGCAGGGGCCCCGGACAGACTAACTATGGCTACACCTTC
TRBV7-9,TRBJ1-5,.,.,CASSLAGGSNQPQHF,TGTGCCAGCAGCTTAGCTGGGGGGAGCAATCAGCCCCAGCATTTT
TRBV4-2,TRBJ2-1,few,TRBD2,CASSLLGSGSGTNNEQFF,TGTGCCAGCAGCCTCCTCGGAAGCGGTAGCGGGACCAACAATGAGCAGTTCTTC
TRBV2,TRBJ2-2,few,.,CASSDFDTGELFF,TGTGCCAGCAGTGATTTCGACACCGGGGAGCTGTTTTTT